The T cell receptor beta chain described here comes from a study of post-analysis software for immune sequencing data. Whole-study results and caveats: Five or six TRBV segments were more frequent in patients than controls; TRBV5-6, TRBV5-1 and TRBV20-1 belonged to this group.

Every TCR beta cDNA library bore unique molecular identifiers. TCRdb called the PCR reads again in MiXCR, with one record for every CDR3 protein. The repertoire holds hundreds of thousands of distinct CDR3 sequences, with roughly 29% as singletons. Deletions cut 3 bases from V and 4 bases from J, with 7 bases between. The CDR3 contains 12 residues. In germline, CDR1 is DFQATT, CDR2 SNEGSKA (reference sequence). This clonotype showed up many times. No antigen is known for it. Material for sequencing was blood. J is TRBJ2-1 and V is TRBV20-1; D remains unclear. This clonotype was sampled from a girl aged 5 to 17 with multiple sclerosis. CDR3 residues: CSASTGYNEQFF. For the CDR3, the DNA is TGCAGTGCTAGTACGGGTTACAATGAGCAGTTCTTC.